Presented here are 21 T cell receptor beta chains from one specimen sequenced in a study of control samples from healthy donors and cancer patients. Profiling relied on immunoSEQ multiplex PCR, and the TCRdb table lists in-frame clones only, not all of them. The sample includes more than 75,000 clones, just under 90% seen only once; the top ten take about 5.5%. The source material was blood. All receptors derive from a man aged 50 to 59 in good health.

CDR3 residues: CASSQVGGGPTDTQYF. CDR3 DNA sequence: TGTGCCAGCAGCCAAGTCGGCGGGGGGCCGACAGATACGCAGTATTTT. The chain carries TRBV4-2 and TRBJ2-3; TRBD2 matches at 8 bases. J was trimmed by 3 bases and V by 1 base; bases with no gene match: 6. This CDR3 is built from 16 residues. Germline-derived CDR1 and CDR2 are LGHNA and YNFKEQ.

This clone was seen a single time. The chain combines TRBV7-3 with TRBJ2-2; 7 nucleotides align to TRBD2. Trimming took 2 bases from V and 0 from J; bases not matched to a gene: 3. This CDR3 has 16 residues. Germline V gene sequence: CDR1 SGHTA, CDR2 FQGTGA. CDR3 coding DNA: TGTGCCAGCAGCTTAGTTCGGGGGGCGAACACCGGGGAGCTGTTTTTT. As protein: CASSLVRGANTGELFF.

A single count supports this clone. The chain carries TRBV19 and TRBJ2-3; TRBD2 matches 8 bases. CDR3 length equals 16 residues. Germline loops: CDR1 LNHDA, CDR2 SQIVND (reference sequence). With 2 bases clipped from V and 0 bases from J, the junction kept 4 bases outside the gene matches. The CDR3 nucleotides are TGTGCCAGTAGTATACCAGCGGGGGTGAGCACAGATACGCAGTATTTT. Its translation: CASSIPAGVSTDTQYF.

The chain joins TRBV7-9 to TRBJ2-7; TRBD2 matches at 12 bases. Germline trimming cut 4 bases from V and 3 bases from J; bases unmatched to any gene: 10. There are 17 residues in the CDR3. Germline V CDR1 and CDR2: SEHNR, FQNEAQ (reference sequence). The CDR3 nucleotides are TGTGCCAGCAGCTCACGAACTAGCGGGGGGACGATCTACGAGCAGTACTTC. It translates to CASSSRTSGGTIYEQYF. Looking up the rest from reference TRBV7-9 and TRBJ2-7 gives the full variable domain: DTGVSQNPRHKITKRGQNVTFRCDPISEHNRLYWYRQTLGQGPEFLTYFQNEAQLEKSRLLSDRFSAERPKGSFSTLEIQRTEQGDSAMYLCASSSRTSGGTIYEQYFGPGTRLTVT.

Of note for this clone: At the DNA level, this CDR3 is encoded by other sequences in the same sample as well. V gene TRBV10-2 combines with J gene TRBJ1-5; no clear D. CDR1 and CDR2 from the germline V gene are WSHSY and SAAADI. The CDR3 is 13 amino acids. Deletions cut 4 bases from V and 5 bases from J, with 9 bases between. The CDR3 is CASSVGGDQPQHF. CDR3 coding DNA: TGCGCCAGCAGTGTGGGAGGAGATCAGCCCCAGCATTTT.

The V call is TRBV4-1, the J call TRBJ1-4; TRBD1 is a possible D gene (5 bases). CDR1 is MGHRA and CDR2 is YSYEKL in the germline V gene. With 2 bases removed from V and 1 base from J, the gap between germline ends came to 14 bases. The CDR3 is made up of 17 amino acids. The CDR3 sequence is CASSQFTEGITNEKLFF. The CDR3 DNA follows: TGCGCCAGCAGCCAATTCACAGAGGGGATAACTAATGAAAAACTGTTTTTT.

The chain carries TRBV3-1 (or the pseudogene TRBV3-2) and TRBJ2-3; D uncertain. The CDR3 has 13 residues. Trimming cost V 8 bases and J 0 bases, with 9 bases left between them. CDR1 LGHDT and CDR2 YNNKEL come from the germline V gene (reference sequence). The CDR3 loop is CASLNPSTDTQYF. The CDR3 DNA reads TGTGCCAGCCTGAACCCGAGCACAGATACGCAGTATTTT.

V and J are TRBV20-1 and TRBJ2-1; the D gene could be TRBD1 or TRBD2 (5 bases each). CDR1 DFQATT and CDR2 SNEGSKA come from the germline V gene (reference sequence). Trimming took 3 bases from V and 7 from J, leaving 19 bases between them. The CDR3 is made up of 15 amino acids. CDR3 in amino acids: CSASVVVGVVNEQFF. CDR3 sequence (DNA): TGCAGTGCTAGTGTAGTGGTGGGGGTAGTGAATGAGCAGTTCTTC.

The genes are TRBV7-2 and TRBJ1-5; D might be TRBD1 (5 bases). Germline CDR1 reads SGHTA; CDR2 reads FQGNSA. V was pared by 0 bases and J by 3 bases, with 9 bases between. The CDR3 has 15 amino acids. In nucleotides, the CDR3 is TGTGCCAGCAGCTTAGCGGGGGGTCCCAATCAGCCCCAGCATTTT. This sequence encodes CASSLAGGPNQPQHF. The full variable domain, rest sourced from reference TRBV7-2 and TRBJ1-5, is GAGVSQSPSNKVTEKGKDVELRCDPISGHTALYWYRQSLGQGLEFLIYFQGNSAPDKSGLPSDRFSAERTGGSVSTLTIQRTQQEDSAVYLCASSLAGGPNQPQHFGDGTRLSIL.

This clone has a handful of counts. The V gene is TRBV11-3, the J gene TRBJ1-1; D gene ambiguous. This CDR3 has 11 amino acids. V lost 7 bases and J lost 1, with 4 bases in between. CDR1 and CDR2 from the germline V gene are SGHNT and YENEEA. CDR3 residues: CASTTNTEAFF. The CDR3 bases are TGTGCCAGCACCACGAACACTGAAGCTTTCTTT.

This chain joins TRBV5-4 and TRBJ2-2, with 8 nucleotides matching TRBD1. V lost 5 bases and J lost 6; bases outside the gene matches: 9. Germline V gene lookup returns CDR1 SGHNT and CDR2 YYREEE (reference sequence). The CDR3 totals 15 residues. CDR3 sequence: CASRLDQGAAGELFF. CDR3 nucleotide sequence: TGTGCCAGCAGGTTAGACCAGGGGGCCGCCGGGGAGCTGTTTTTT.

This clone appeared once. This chain connects TRBV13 to TRBJ1-3; D might be TRBD1 (5 bases). Between the trimmed V and J ends, which lost 5 bases and 3 bases, there was a span of 11 bases. Germline-derived CDR1 and CDR2 are PRHDT and FYEKMQ (reference sequence). The CDR3 loop spans 14 amino acids. This CDR3 reads CASSRDQGGNTIYF. The CDR3, as DNA: TGTGCCAGCAGCCGCGATCAGGGTGGAAACACCATATATTTT.

This chain links TRBV18 with TRBJ1-4; no clear D. Germline V gene lookup returns CDR1 KGHSH and CDR2 LQKENI. The V end lost 4 bases, the J end lost 5 bases, and 14 bases lay between the germline ends. This CDR3 spans 15 amino acids. This CDR3 is CASSRLGVVNEKLFF. The CDR3 DNA reads as TGTGCCAGCTCACGTTTGGGTGTGGTAAATGAAAAACTGTTTTTT.

This CDR3 reads CAWSVSPLRGEQYF. The CDR3 DNA is TGTGCCTGGAGTGTATCTCCCCTGCGTGGCGAGCAGTACTTC. J is TRBJ2-7 and V is TRBV30; D gene ambiguous. Germline V gene sequence: CDR1 GTSNPN, CDR2 SVGIG (reference sequence). The CDR3 is 14 residues long. Trimming removed 0 bases at V and 6 bases at J, with 15 bases between. Full variable domain (missing parts from reference TRBV30 and TRBJ2-7): SQTIHQWPATLVQPVGSPLSLECTVEGTSNPNLYWYRQAAGRGLQLLFYSVGIGQISSEVPQNLSASRPQDRQFILSSKKLLLSDSGFYLCAWSVSPLRGEQYFGPGTRLTVT.

This clone was counted once. V and J are TRBV6-2 or TRBV6-3 and TRBJ1-2; D is ambiguous. Trimming removed 0 bases at V and 0 bases at J, with 8 bases between. Looked up from germline, CDR1 is MNHEY and CDR2 is SVGEGT. The CDR3 runs 15 residues. The DNA for the CDR3 is TGTGCCAGCAGTTACTCCGGAGAGACTAACTATGGCTACACCTTC. Its translation is CASSYSGETNYGYTF.

The V gene is TRBV5-4, the J gene TRBJ2-1; TRBD1 matches 9 bases. V was pared by 0 bases and J by 7 bases, with 5 bases of the junction left unmatched. This CDR3 has 15 residues. In germline, CDR1 is SGHNT, CDR2 YYREEE (reference sequence). CDR3 nucleotide sequence: TGTGCCAGCAGCTTGGTACAGGGGGCAAGAAATGAGCAGTTCTTC. Its translation is CASSLVQGARNEQFF. Supplemented by reference TRBV5-4 and TRBJ2-1, the full variable domain reads ETGVTQSPTHLIKTRGQQVTLRCSSQSGHNTVSWYQQALGQGPQFIFQYYREEENGRGNFPPRFSGLQFPNYSSELNVNALELDDSALYLCASSLVQGARNEQFFGPGTRLTVL.

The gene calls are TRBV3-1 (or the pseudogene TRBV3-2) and TRBJ1-4, with D possibly being TRBD1 (5 bases). This CDR3 is 17 amino acids long. Deletions cut 4 bases from V and 4 bases from J, with 19 bases between. Germline CDR1 LGHDT, CDR2 YNNKEL (reference sequence). CDR3: CASSRGTIWGINEKLFF. For the CDR3, the DNA is TGTGCCAGCAGCCGGGGGACCATCTGGGGGATTAATGAAAAACTGTTTTTT.

V gene TRBV2 combines with J gene TRBJ1-5; perhaps TRBD1 as D (5 bases). The germline CDR1 and CDR2 sequences are SNHLY and FYNNEI. Deletions cut 3 bases from V and 2 bases from J, with 11 bases between. This CDR3 contains 15 residues. The CDR3, as DNA: TGTGCCAGCAGTGACAGGGATCTTGGCAATCAGCCCCAGCATTTT. Translation gives CASSDRDLGNQPQHF.

This rearrangement joins TRBV15 to TRBJ1-5; 8 bases align to TRBD1. J gave up 3 bases and V 0 bases, and 10 bases lay outside the gene matches. The CDR3 spans 18 residues. Germline V gives CDR1 LNHNV, CDR2 YYDKDF (reference sequence). DNA for the CDR3: TGTGCCACCAGCAGAGAGGTTAGGTTGGACAGGGCCAATCAGCCCCAGCATTTT. Translating gives CATSREVRLDRANQPQHF.

The chain joins TRBV10-3 to TRBJ1-1; the D is unclear. V lost 2 bases, J lost 4 bases, and 14 bases lay in between. The length of the CDR3 is 15 residues. The germline gives CDR1 ENHRY, CDR2 SYGVKD. CDR3 DNA: TGTGCCATCAGTGAGGAGGCAAGGGTGAGCACTGAAGCTTTCTTT. Translation gives CAISEEARVSTEAFF.

This clone has more than one count but fewer than ten. The V gene is TRBV7-9, the J gene TRBJ1-5; the match to TRBD1 covers 7 bases. Germline values: CDR1 SEHNR, CDR2 FQNEAQ (reference sequence). The CDR3 sequence is 15 residues long. J lost 3 bases, V lost 0 bases, and 2 bases had no gene match. The CDR3 DNA reads TGTGCCAGCAGCTTAGCGGGACAGTACAATCAGCCCCAGCATTTT. Encoded protein: CASSLAGQYNQPQHF.